The T cell receptor beta chain described here comes from a study of early T cells in non-severe SARS-CoV-2 infection. cDNA molecules, individually, were tagged with unique molecular identifiers. Each CDR3 protein gets one entry after TCRdb re-called the 5' RACE reads with MiXCR. The table shows some 91,000 distinct CDR3 sequences, with about 16% occurring only once. This clonotype was counted only a few times. The sample comprised whole blood. The receptor's source is an adult who was a healthcare worker with PCR-confirmed SARS-CoV-2 infection or an uninfected control (not recorded which).

The DNA of the CDR3 is TGTGCCAGCAGTTTCGCCCTGACGTACTATGGCTACACCTTC. Translated, it gives CASSFALTYYGYTF. The J gene is TRBJ1-2, the V gene TRBV28; no reliable D call. Germline V CDR1 and CDR2: MDHEN, SYDVKM. This CDR3 has 14 residues. V was pared by 3 bases and J by 3 bases, with 11 bases between.